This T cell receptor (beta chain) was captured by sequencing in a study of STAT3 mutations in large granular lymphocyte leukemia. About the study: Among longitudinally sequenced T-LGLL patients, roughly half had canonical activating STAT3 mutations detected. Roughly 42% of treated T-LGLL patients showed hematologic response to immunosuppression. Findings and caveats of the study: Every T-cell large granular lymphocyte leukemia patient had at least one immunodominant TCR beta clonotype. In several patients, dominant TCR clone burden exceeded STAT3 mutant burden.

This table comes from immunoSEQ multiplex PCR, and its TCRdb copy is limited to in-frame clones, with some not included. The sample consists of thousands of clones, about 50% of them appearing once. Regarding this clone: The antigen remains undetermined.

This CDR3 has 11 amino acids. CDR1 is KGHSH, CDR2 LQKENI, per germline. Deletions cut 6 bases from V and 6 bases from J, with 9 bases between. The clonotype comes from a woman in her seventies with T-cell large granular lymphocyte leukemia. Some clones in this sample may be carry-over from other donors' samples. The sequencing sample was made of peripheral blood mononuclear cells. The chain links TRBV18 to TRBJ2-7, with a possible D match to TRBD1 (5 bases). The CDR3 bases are TGTGCCAGCTCCCCGGACACCGAGCAGTACTTC. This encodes CASSPDTEQYF. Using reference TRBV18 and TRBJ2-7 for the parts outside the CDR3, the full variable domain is NAGVMQNPRHLVRRRGQEARLRCSPMKGHSHVYWYRQLPEEGLKFMVYLQKENIIDESGMPKERFSAEFPKEGPSILRIQQVVRGDSAAYFCASSPDTEQYFGPGTRLTVT.